One sample yielded the 24 T cell receptor beta chains listed below, sequenced in a study of T cell responses to AZD1222 COVID-19 vaccine. Some clones are missing from TCRdb's copy, which holds only in-frame ones; the method was immunoSEQ multiplex PCR. The table shows about 50,000 clones, with 80% to 90% occurring only once. Sequencing was performed on peripheral blood, taken on day 0 of AZD1222 vaccination. These receptors came from an adult in good health.

The V and J genes are TRBV7-9 and TRBJ1-1; the match to TRBD1 covers 7 bases. Per the germline V gene, CDR1 is SEHNR and CDR2 is FQNEAQ (reference sequence). V shed 5 bases, J shed 5 bases, and the junction held 8 bases outside the gene matches. The length of the CDR3 is 14 residues. CDR3 sequence reads: CASSPQGGRTEAFF. The CDR3 DNA is TGTGCCAGCAGCCCTCAGGGGGGAAGAACTGAAGCTTTCTTT.

A note on this clone: An end of the junction does not agree with germline; a read error may underlie this. The V call is TRBV6-5, the J call TRBJ2-7, with D hard to call. The CDR3 is 11 residues long. The V gene's germline CDR1 is MNHEY and CDR2 SVGAGI. The CDR3 DNA follows: TGTGCCAGCAGTAACTCATACGAGCAGTACTTC. This gives the protein CASSNSYEQYF.

The chain couples TRBV19 to TRBJ2-2; no firm D call. Trimming stripped 7 bases from V and 6 bases from J, with 12 bases between. CDR3 size: 13 residues. From germline, CDR1 is LNHDA and CDR2 SQIVND (reference sequence). Written as DNA, the CDR3 is TGTGCCAGTACCTGGTCTTCCTCCGGGGAGCTGTTTTTT. It translates to CASTWSSSGELFF.

This chain uses TRBV6-5 with TRBJ1-1, with D possibly being TRBD1 (5 bases). Germline V CDR1 and CDR2: MNHEY, SVGAGI. The CDR3 is 14 amino acids. Trimming removed 0 bases at V and 5 bases at J, with 10 bases between. The CDR3 region is CASSYSGGSTEAFF. CDR3 coding DNA: TGTGCCAGCAGTTACTCGGGGGGATCGACTGAAGCTTTCTTT.

The chain combines TRBV21-1 with TRBJ2-7; the table's D call, TRBD2, was not checked against the DNA. TRBV21-1 is a known pseudogene. The CDR3 spans 9 residues. The CDR3 DNA sequence: TGTGCCAGCCTTTACGAGCAGTACTTC. Amino acid sequence: CASLYEQYF.

The chain uses TRBV9 and TRBJ2-6; 8 bases align to TRBD1. The CDR3 loop spans 18 amino acids. Trimming cost V 0 bases and J 0 bases; bases outside gene matches: 5. CDR1 SGDLS and CDR2 YYNGEE come from the germline V gene. The CDR3 sequence: CASSVGQGASSGANVLTF. The CDR3 coding sequence is TGTGCCAGCAGCGTAGGTCAGGGGGCAAGCTCTGGGGCCAACGTCCTGACTTTC.

The chain recombines TRBV19 with TRBJ2-3; possibly TRBD2 for D (6 bases). The CDR3 totals 15 residues. Trimming shortened V by 6 bases and J by 5 bases, and 18 bases separated the two germline ends. Germline-derived CDR1 and CDR2 are LNHDA and SQIVND (reference sequence). CDR3 coding DNA: TGTGCCAGTAGGGAGGGACTCCAGGTTGGAGATACGCAGTATTTT. Its protein is CASREGLQVGDTQYF.

V usage is TRBV29-1 and J usage is TRBJ2-2; 9 nucleotides line up with TRBD1. The CDR3 totals 17 residues. V lost 5 bases, J lost 5 bases, and 15 bases stayed unmatched. From germline, CDR1 is SQVTM and CDR2 ANQGSEA. The CDR3: CSVLLAAGQGKTGELFF. DNA for the CDR3: TGCAGCGTTCTTCTTGCGGCGGGACAGGGAAAAACCGGGGAGCTGTTTTTT.

The CDR3 loop reads CSVALGAGNTIYF. As DNA, the CDR3 is TGCAGCGTTGCCCTAGGGGCTGGAAACACCATATATTTT. The chain recombines TRBV29-1 with TRBJ1-3; tentative D call: TRBD1 (5 bases). Trimming pared 4 bases from V and 2 bases from J, leaving 9 bases between. The V gene's germline CDR1 is SQVTM and CDR2 ANQGSEA. The CDR3 is 13 amino acids.

This clone is medium-sized by share. DNA of the CDR3: TGCAGCGGGACAGGAGAGACCCAGTACTTC. Translating it yields CSGTGETQYF. J is TRBJ2-5 and V is TRBV29-1; 7 positions agree with TRBD1. V shed 7 bases and J 4 bases; nucleotides not matched to a gene: 0. This CDR3 contains 10 residues. CDR1 and CDR2 from the germline V gene are SQVTM and ANQGSEA.

The chain links TRBV28 to TRBJ1-3; D may be TRBD1 (6 bases). Germline V gene sequence: CDR1 MDHEN, CDR2 SYDVKM. The CDR3 is 13 amino acids. V lost 7 bases, J lost 4 bases, and 11 bases lay in between. In nucleotides, the CDR3 is TGTGCCAGCAAGCCGCAGGGGGGAAACACCATATATTTT. It is translated as CASKPQGGNTIYF.

This clone appeared a single time. V and J are TRBV19 and TRBJ2-5, with 9 positions matching TRBD2. Trimming at V came to 3 bases and at J to 2 bases, leaving 4 bases not matched to a gene. From germline, CDR1 is LNHDA and CDR2 SQIVND (reference sequence). CDR3 length equals 15 residues. The CDR3 coding sequence is TGTGCCAGTAGTATCGGACTAGCGTGGCAAGAGACCCAGTACTTC. Amino acids: CASSIGLAWQETQYF.

This rearrangement joins TRBV3-1 (or the pseudogene TRBV3-2) to TRBJ2-2, with a tentative D call TRBD1 (5 bases). Trimming shortened V by 3 bases and J by 0 bases, and 11 bases separated the two germline ends. CDR3 length: 16 amino acids. The V gene's germline CDR1 is LGHDT and CDR2 YNNKEL (reference sequence). The CDR3 spells CASSQNRLSNTGELFF. The CDR3, as DNA: TGTGCCAGCAGCCAGAACAGGTTATCGAACACCGGGGAGCTGTTTTTT.

This clone was detected only a few times. The chain has TRBV28 and TRBJ1-3; 7 bases map to TRBD1. The junction had 12 bases not matched to a gene; V was cut back by 6 bases and J by 4 bases. Per germline, CDR1 MDHEN and CDR2 SYDVKM. There are 16 residues in the CDR3. CDR3 coding DNA: TGTGCCAGCAGCCTTCCGCAGGGGGTGGGAGGAAACACCATATATTTT. Its protein product is CASSLPQGVGGNTIYF.

The chain couples TRBV15 to TRBJ1-1, with D perhaps TRBD1 (5 bases). This CDR3 is built from 13 residues. The germline CDR1 and CDR2 sequences are LNHNV and YYDKDF (reference sequence). Trimming stripped 2 bases from V and 7 bases from J, with 11 bases between. The CDR3 coding sequence is TGTGCCACCAGCAGAAACCAGGGCGGTGAAGCTTTCTTT. Its translation is CATSRNQGGEAFF.

CDR3 in DNA: TGTGCCAGTAGCAAATCTAACTATGGCTACACCTTC. Amino acid sequence: CASSKSNYGYTF. The genes are TRBV19 and TRBJ1-2; D unclear. Deletions cut 6 bases from V and 0 bases from J, with 5 bases between. In germline, CDR1 is LNHDA, CDR2 SQIVND (reference sequence). This CDR3 spans 12 amino acids.

The chain combines TRBV5-4 with TRBJ1-2; D perhaps matches TRBD1 (6 bases). The CDR3 is 13 amino acids. Trimming cost V 0 bases and J 7 bases, with 10 bases left between them. Per germline, CDR1 SGHNT and CDR2 YYREEE (reference sequence). DNA of the CDR3: TGTGCCAGCAGCTTGGCGAGGGGGGCTGGCTACACCTTC. Encoded protein: CASSLARGAGYTF.

The rearrangement links TRBV5-6 to TRBJ2-7; a weak D match, TRBD1 (6 bases). CDR1 is SGHDT and CDR2 is YYEEEE in the germline V gene. The CDR3 spans 16 residues. Trimming took off 1 base at V and 3 bases at J, with 17 bases between the two ends. The CDR3 is CASSLLQGGSNYEQYF. CDR3 coding DNA: TGTGCCAGCAGCTTGTTACAGGGTGGATCCAACTACGAGCAGTACTTC.

The chain is built from TRBV29-1 and TRBJ1-3, with TRBD1 matching 8 bases. The CDR3 covers 17 residues. Losses at the gene ends were 4 bases for V and 0 bases for J; bases not matched to a gene: 11. CDR1 and CDR2 from the germline V gene are SQVTM and ANQGSEA. In DNA, the CDR3 is TGCAGCGTTGTTGGGACAGGTCCTACTCCCTCTGGAAACACCATATATTTT. Translated: CSVVGTGPTPSGNTIYF. Combining the CDR3 with reference TRBV29-1 and TRBJ1-3 gives the whole variable domain SAVISQKPSRDICQRGTSLTIQCQVDSQVTMMFWYRQQPGQSLTLIATANQGSEATYESGFVIDKFPISRPNLTFSTLTVSNMSPEDSSIYLCSVVGTGPTPSGNTIYFGEGSWLTVV.

V and J are TRBV5-4 and TRBJ2-6; no clear D. Germline CDR1 reads SGHNT; CDR2 reads YYREEE (reference sequence). The CDR3 sequence is 14 residues long. Trimming stripped 5 bases from V and 1 base from J, with 7 bases between. The CDR3 region is CASRPTSGANVLTF. The CDR3, as DNA: TGTGCCAGCAGGCCAACGTCTGGGGCCAACGTCCTGACTTTC.

The chain uses TRBV24-1 and TRBJ1-6; TRBD1 aligns across 7 bases. CDR1 and CDR2 (germline): KGHDR, SFDVKD. The CDR3 loop spans 14 amino acids. J was trimmed by 5 bases and V by 5 bases; bases with no gene match: 2. CDR3 protein: CATSAGQDNSPLHF. CDR3 coding DNA: TGTGCCACCAGTGCCGGACAGGATAATTCACCCCTCCACTTT.

The chain couples TRBV7-9 to TRBJ1-5; no reliable D call. The ends were cut back, 3 bases at V and 7 bases at J, with 13 bases in the middle. Germline values: CDR1 SEHNR, CDR2 FQNEAQ (reference sequence). The CDR3 contains 14 residues. CDR3 DNA: TGTGCCAGCAGCTTTTCCTCGAGCGGGCAGCCCCAGCATTTT. It is translated as CASSFSSSGQPQHF.

In regard to this clone: Other nucleotide sequences from this sample produce the same CDR3. The chain joins TRBV9 to TRBJ1-2, with 9 bases lining up with TRBD1. The CDR3 runs 13 residues. Germline loops: CDR1 SGDLS, CDR2 YYNGEE. Germline trimming cut 2 bases from V and 4 bases from J; bases unmatched to any gene: 0. The CDR3 region is CASSVDRGYGYTF. CDR3 bases: TGTGCCAGCAGCGTGGACAGGGGCTATGGCTACACCTTC.

The rearrangement joins TRBV7-9 to TRBJ1-1, with D possibly being TRBD1 (5 bases). V lost 1 base and J 6 bases, leaving 6 bases between the germline ends. Looked up from germline, CDR1 is SEHNR and CDR2 is FQNEAQ (reference sequence). The CDR3 totals 12 residues. The CDR3 DNA is TGTGCCAGCAGCTTAGGGGGACCTGAAGCTTTCTTT. Residues: CASSLGGPEAFF.